Given below is one T cell receptor beta chain in context. What antigen it recognizes has not been identified. No much larger clone is present one base from it, and per-base qualities are unavailable. The data are from a study of cytomegalovirus exposure and HLA in healthy donors (TCRdb year 2017). For the wider study: An earlier analysis of fewer than 750 of the donors reported about 260 Gb of sequence data and 95 million to 120 million unique TCR beta sequences obtained from around 180 million T cells. An early release covering roughly 640 HLA-typed donors comprised around 300 gigabases of sequencing data and 85 million or so unique TCR sequences. Of the approximately 400 genotyped donors, less than 85% were placed in the genetic ancestry cluster associated with self-reported Caucasian donors. The study was designed to test whether signatures of past pathogen exposure could be identified by cataloging public T cell receptors. Using immunosequencing, the study profiled T cell repertoires from fewer than 850 subjects and related those repertoires to cytomegalovirus serostatus. Besides the first cohort of 550 to 750 subjects, a separate validation cohort made up of over 95 different subjects was used. The study combined high-throughput TCR immunosequencing, statistical association of individual TCRs with disease status, and machine learning to predict cytomegalovirus infection status. A later analysis re-examined previously published TCR beta repertoires from just over 650 donors and added high-resolution HLA genotyping to investigate patterns of TCR occurrence. Rather than drawing on any new phenotypic data, the later analysis identified candidate immune exposures from TCR beta sequences and the way those sequences occurred across donors. An earlier analysis of approximately 580 of the donors used high-throughput TCR beta sequencing to judge whether each TCR beta V gene segment behaved as functional or pseudogenic. Donor age, sex, ethnicity and CMV serostatus were collected together with the repertoire data. Genome-wide SNP genotypes for about 55% of the roughly 670 donors were used in a later genetic analysis, which treated that subset as a discovery cohort. Every discovery cohort repertoire had been produced on one sequencing platform. HLA typing covered class I and class II loci at four-digit resolution. Typing coverage varied by locus: roughly 629-640 donors for A, B, C, DRB1 and DQB1; more than 500 for DQA1; more than 600 for DPA1; 450 to 480 for DPB1. Four or five DR-DQ haplotypes were handled as single units for association and clustering, since linkage in the cohort was strong. Across around 400 genotyped donors of the cohort, an average of about 250,000 unique TCR beta nucleotide sequences per donor were sequenced, and roughly 20% of those sequences were non-productive.

The cohort was made up of 666 healthy bone marrow donors. All cohort members were sampled while nominally healthy, although unrecorded immune exposures were likely present. The donor tested CMV seronegative, placing the donor among the approximately 400 seronegative members of the cohort. Every donor gave a peripheral blood sample, and the peripheral blood mononuclear cells from that sample were used for TCR beta sequencing. Genomic DNA was extracted from the blood cell samples with the Qiagen DNeasy Blood Extraction Kit. The CDR3 sequence holds 13 residues, the cysteine and phenylalanine included. Only the CDR3 DNA is retained, 39 bases long and in frame from the first base. For CDR1 and CDR2, the germline V gene lists SGDLS and YYNGEE. The junction carries 12 bases between V and J, which are trimmed by 0 bases and 9 bases respectively. The library was built by means of the immunoSEQ multiplex PCR assay. A mixture of 60 forward primers for TCR Vbeta segments and 13 reverse primers for TCR Jbeta segments was used in the multiplex PCR. Amplification of the CDR3 region of rearranged TCR beta genes was performed with a multiplex PCR assay on genomic DNA. On the Illumina HiSeq System, the amplified TCR beta libraries were sequenced as 87-base-pair reads. Per the authors' processing: A later analysis tallied approximately 87 million unique TCR beta chains across the 666 repertoires, and around 12 million of those chains were shared by two or more donors. Raw reads were error-corrected and collapsed into unique sequences with a nearest-neighbor algorithm that merged closely related sequences to remove PCR and sequencing errors. V, D and J gene segments were assigned by aligning CDR3 sequences to IMGT reference sequences. Each retained sequence needed at least a six-nucleotide match to both a V gene segment and a J gene segment. A rearrangement counted as productive if the CDR3 had no stop codons and remained in frame with V and J, and every other rearrangement counted as non-productive. CDR3 was defined by IMGT convention, running from the second conserved V-encoded cysteine to the conserved J-encoded phenylalanine. Sequences without an unambiguous match to a single V gene segment were excluded from the earlier analysis of several hundred of the donors. An earlier analysis of some 500 of the donors classified V segments as functional when productive rearrangements were above 56.7% and as segregating when the standard deviation between donors was above 5%. A statistical classification framework was developed to diagnose cytomegalovirus status using the catalog of TCR beta chain sequences. In a later analysis, TCR nucleotide sequences were compared against IMGT/GENE-DB human TR gene sequences so that V and J genes could be assigned. Using the TCRdist pipeline, a later analysis assigned CDR3 sequences along with most-parsimonious VDJ recombination scenarios. In a later analysis, each TCR beta chain was defined by its CDR3 amino acid sequence together with its V-gene family, and reads without a unique V-gene family were excluded. In a later analysis, several hundred highly shared, low-generation-probability nucleotide sequences were removed to address suspected cross-contamination and a sequencing artifact. In a later analysis, a clonal expansion index for each public chain was calculated from normalized within-repertoire ranks of inferred template counts. In a later analysis, generation probabilities were computed using a VDJ recombination model fitted to out-of-frame rearrangements, and the results were checked against IGoR. In a later analysis, TCR-TCR, TCR-HLA and TCR-CMV co-occurrence was scored with hypergeometric tests, and a repertoire-size bias correction was applied to TCR pairs. In a later analysis, false discovery rates were estimated by permuting HLA or CMV assignments 20 times. A later analysis grouped co-occurring TCRs with DBSCAN, adding TCRdist sequence similarity when clustering within HLA-allele-positive subsets. Repertoires with fewer than 30,000 or more than 120,000 public chains, plus five repertoires with anomalous nucleotide sharing, were excluded from co-occurrence clustering. Here the immuneACCESS table is served through TCRdb, limited to in-frame sequences with V and J called. Missing clones are a known gap in these copies; in checked studies unresolved V genes cover under half, and the rest lacks a known reason. V, J and clone size derive from that table, while D and trimming were established from the DNA sequence. The sample includes 100,000 to 150,000 clones, with approximately 81% observed a single time. The ten largest clones add up to about 0.7% of the sample.

Summary of the overall study and its limitations: According to a later analysis, TCR association rates differed among HLA loci, with DRB1 alleles showing the most associated TCRs and HLA-C alleles showing the fewest. For the cohort, immune exposure information was limited to CMV serostatus. Compared with the roughly 710-donor mean, donors in an Asian-associated ancestry cluster had fewer N-insertions in productive TCRs, according to a later genetic analysis. According to a later analysis, most CMV-associated TCR beta chains appeared to be HLA-restricted, and the HLA associations seemed to be driven largely by CMV exposure. The classifier was reported to diagnose cytomegalovirus status with high specificity and sensitivity in both the original and validation cohorts. A later analysis found that HLA-associated TCR beta chains were more clonally expanded and had lower generation probabilities than equally common non-associated chains. In an earlier analysis of around 600 of the donors, most TCR beta V segments were observed in productive rearrangements about 87% or about 30% of the time, broadly matching IMGT annotations. A cluster of highly shared sequence variants was judged likely to represent a technical artifact of the sequencing pipeline. HLA typing was unavailable for some donors at each locus, so association tests used only the typed subset. In a later genetic analysis, a missense DCLRE1C variant was associated with V-gene and J-gene trimming of TCR beta chains, and the association was replicated in an independent cohort. A further reported finding was that TCR beta sequences accurately predicted the HLA-A and HLA-B alleles for most subjects in the first cohort. Some IMGT-functional V segments, including TRBV6-2 and TRBV6-3, could not be distinguished by the 87-base-pair reads and were therefore excluded. When HLA alleles, especially DR and DQ, strongly co-occurred, attributing TCR associations to individual alleles was difficult. Roughly uniform sequencing depth across donors was assumed in presence/absence analyses, although this assumption may not hold. Because counts were too low, roughly 16 rarely observed V segments, including chromosome 9 orphons, were left out of the earlier analysis of 587 of the donors. A total of roughly 160 TCR beta chains were listed by the study as associated with cytomegalovirus. Three of the identified cytomegalovirus-associated TCR beta chains were confirmed in vitro to be specific for cytomegalovirus antigens. Linkage disequilibrium might explain the correlated functional status among segregating V segments, but an unknown experimental factor could not be ruled out. It was suggested by the authors that the approach could potentially be generalized to other disease states and immunological phenotypes. A later analysis associated about 18,000 TCR beta sequences with specific HLA alleles at a false discovery rate of 0.05. Most TCR sequences were observed very rarely across donors, whereas some public TCRs were present in many individuals. Only TCR beta chains were sequenced in this cohort, and the absence of alpha or paired-chain data limited detectable features. In a later analysis, several top co-occurrence clusters were reported to appear linked to parvovirus B19, influenza, CMV and Epstein-Barr virus.

The V and J genes are TRBV9 and TRBJ1-2; the D gene assignment is ambiguous. This TCR derives from a man in his late teens or twenties in good health and CMV-seronegative. Sequenced sample: PBMCs. The DNA is as follows: TGTGCCAGCAGCGTAGGCGGCCTGGATAGCTACACCTTC. It specifies CASSVGGLDSYTF.